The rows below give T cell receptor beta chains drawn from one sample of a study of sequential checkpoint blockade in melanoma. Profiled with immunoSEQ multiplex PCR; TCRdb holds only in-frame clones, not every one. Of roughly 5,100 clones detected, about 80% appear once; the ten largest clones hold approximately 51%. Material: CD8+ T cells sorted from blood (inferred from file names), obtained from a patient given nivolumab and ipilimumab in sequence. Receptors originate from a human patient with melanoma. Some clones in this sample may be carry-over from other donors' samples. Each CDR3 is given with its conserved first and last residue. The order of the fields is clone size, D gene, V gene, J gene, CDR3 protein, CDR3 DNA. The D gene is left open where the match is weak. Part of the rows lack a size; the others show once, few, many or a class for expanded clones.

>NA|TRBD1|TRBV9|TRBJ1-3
CASSVVGTGAGNTIYF
TGTGCCAGCAGCGTAGTTGGGACAGGGGCTGGAAACACCATATATTTT
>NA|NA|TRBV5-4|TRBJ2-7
CASSLVGQSSSYEQYF
TGTGCCAGCAGCTTGGTAGGACAGTCGAGCTCCTACGAGCAGTACTTC
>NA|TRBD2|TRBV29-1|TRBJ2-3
CSAGTRLGTQYF
TGCAGCGCCGGGACTAGACTTGGTACGCAGTATTTT
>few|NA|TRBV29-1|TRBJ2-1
CSVDPAGPVEQFF
TGCAGCGTTGACCCAGCAGGCCCGGTTGAGCAGTTCTTC
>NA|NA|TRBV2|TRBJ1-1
CASSYRELEAFF
TGTGCCAGCAGTTACAGGGAACTTGAAGCTTTCTTT
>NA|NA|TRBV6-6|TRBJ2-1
CASSFPIYEQFF
TGTGCCAGCAGTTTCCCTATTTATGAGCAGTTCTTC
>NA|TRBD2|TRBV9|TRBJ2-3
CASQLAGDTDTQYF
TGTGCCAGCCAACTAGCGGGAGACACAGATACGCAGTATTTT
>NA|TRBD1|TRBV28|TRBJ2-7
CASSSRRNHRGKNSYEQYF
TGTGCCAGCAGTTCCCGTCGGAACCACAGGGGAAAGAACTCCTACGAGCAGTACTTC
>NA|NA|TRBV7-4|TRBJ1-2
CASSGSTRAARKTYGYTF
TGTGCCAGCAGCGGATCGACGAGAGCAGCGCGAAAGACCTATGGCTACACCTTC
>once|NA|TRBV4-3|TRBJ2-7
CASSQDFRGSYEQYF
TGCGCCAGCAGCCAAGATTTCCGGGGGTCCTACGAGCAGTACTTC
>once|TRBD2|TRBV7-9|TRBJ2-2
CASSREPGLINTGELFF
TGTGCCAGCAGCCGGGAACCGGGACTAATAAACACCGGGGAGCTGTTTTTT
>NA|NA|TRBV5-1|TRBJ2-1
CASSLARAEQFF
TGCGCCAGCAGCTTGGCCAGGGCTGAGCAGTTCTTC
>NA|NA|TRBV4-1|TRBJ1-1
CASSQEPRNEAFF
TGCGCCAGCAGCCAAGAGCCGAGGAATGAAGCTTTCTTT
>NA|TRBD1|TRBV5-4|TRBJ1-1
CASRGTGPTEAFF
TGTGCCAGCCGAGGGACAGGGCCGACTGAAGCTTTCTTT
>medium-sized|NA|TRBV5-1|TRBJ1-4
CASSLSTGRDPGVGNEKLFF
TGCGCCAGCAGCTTGTCTACCGGACGGGACCCAGGGGTCGGGAATGAAAAACTGTTTTTT
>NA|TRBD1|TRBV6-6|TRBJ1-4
CASSFYRGRNEKLFF
TGTGCCAGCAGTTTTTACAGGGGGCGGAATGAAAAACTGTTTTTT
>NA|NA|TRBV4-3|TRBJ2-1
CASSQGTGLGQFF
TGCGCCAGCAGCCAAGGAACAGGGCTTGGGCAGTTCTTC
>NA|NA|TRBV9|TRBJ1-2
CASRELGFGYTF
TGTGCCAGCAGGGAACTAGGCTTCGGCTACACCTTC
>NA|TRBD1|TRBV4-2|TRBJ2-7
CASSSIRAGGPGFYKQYF
TGTGCCAGCAGTTCCATCAGGGCAGGGGGCCCAGGTTTCTACAAGCAGTACTTC
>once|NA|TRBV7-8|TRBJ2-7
CASSLGPPGKDEQYF
TGTGCCAGCAGCTTAGGCCCCCCGGGGAAGGATGAGCAGTACTTC
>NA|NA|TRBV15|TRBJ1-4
CATSRESNTGIGSEKLFF
TGTGCCACCAGCAGAGAATCAAATACAGGGATCGGGTCCGAAAAACTGTTTTTT
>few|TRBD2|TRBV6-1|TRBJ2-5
CASSEVAGAQETQYF
TGTGCCAGCAGTGAGGTAGCGGGGGCACAAGAGACCCAGTACTTC
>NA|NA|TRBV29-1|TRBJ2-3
CSVLERGRGDTQYF
TGCAGCGTCCTCGAGAGGGGGCGGGGAGATACGCAGTATTTT
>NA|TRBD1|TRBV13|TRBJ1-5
CASSPGGTGSNQPQHF
TGTGCCAGCAGCCCAGGGGGGACAGGGAGCAATCAGCCCCAGCATTTT
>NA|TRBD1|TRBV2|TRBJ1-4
CASSGTGGLRKLFF
TGTGCCAGCAGTGGGACAGGCGGACTCCGGAAACTGTTTTTT
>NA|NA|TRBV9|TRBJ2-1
CASSVVGVSYNEQFF
TGTGCCAGCAGCGTAGTAGGGGTCTCCTACAATGAGCAGTTCTTC
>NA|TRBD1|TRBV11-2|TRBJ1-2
CASSATGGGYGYTF
TGTGCCAGCAGCGCGACAGGGGGAGGCTATGGCTACACCTTC
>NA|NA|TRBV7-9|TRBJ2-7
CASSFGSYEQYF
TGTGCCAGCAGCTTTGGCAGCTACGAGCAGTACTTC
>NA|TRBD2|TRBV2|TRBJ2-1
CASSEWSGRDNEQFF
TGTGCCAGCAGTGAATGGTCAGGGAGGGACAATGAGCAGTTCTTC
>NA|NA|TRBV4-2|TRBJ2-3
CASSQAGDTQYF
TGTGCCAGCAGCCAAGCGGGAGATACGCAGTATTTT
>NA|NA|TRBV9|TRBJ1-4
CASSEGTSTNEKLFF
TGTGCCAGCAGCGAGGGGACTTCAACTAATGAAAAACTGTTTTTT
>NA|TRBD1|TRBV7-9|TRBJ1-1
CASSPPTGVALKQAFF
TGTGCCAGCAGCCCTCCGACAGGGGTCGCCCTAAAACAGGCTTTCTTT
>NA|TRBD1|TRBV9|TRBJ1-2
CASSPFGGQGHYGYTF
TGTGCCAGCAGCCCTTTTGGGGGACAGGGGCACTATGGCTACACCTTC
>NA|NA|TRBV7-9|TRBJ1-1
CASSLRREDTEAFF
TGTGCCAGCAGCTTACGCAGGGAGGACACTGAAGCTTTCTTT
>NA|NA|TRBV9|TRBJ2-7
CASSVGGLGEQYF
TGTGCCAGCAGCGTTGGGGGCCTTGGGGAGCAGTACTTC
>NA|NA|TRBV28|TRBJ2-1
CASTLDARAYNEQFF
TGTGCCAGCACCCTCGACGCCAGGGCGTACAATGAGCAGTTCTTC
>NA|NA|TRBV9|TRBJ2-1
CASSGGPHSKQFF
TGTGCCAGCAGCGGGGGGCCCCATTCAAAGCAGTTCTTC
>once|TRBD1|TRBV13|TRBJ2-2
CASSSDRRAGELFF
TGTGCCAGCAGCTCGGACAGGCGGGCCGGGGAGCTGTTTTTT
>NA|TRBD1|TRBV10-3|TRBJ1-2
CASKLGQGPNYGYTF
TGTGCCTCGAAACTGGGACAGGGCCCTAACTATGGCTACACCTTC
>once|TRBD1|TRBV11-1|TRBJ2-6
CASGGTGFSGANVLTF
TGTGCCAGCGGAGGGACAGGGTTTTCTGGGGCCAACGTCCTGACTTTC
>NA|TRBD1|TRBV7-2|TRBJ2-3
CASRQRDSNADTQYF
TGTGCCAGCAGACAAAGGGACAGTAACGCAGATACGCAGTATTTT
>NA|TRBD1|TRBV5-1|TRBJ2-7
CASSSGQVLPDEQYF
TGCGCCAGCAGCTCCGGACAGGTCCTACCCGACGAGCAGTACTTC